These 8 T cell receptor beta chains came from one sample sequenced in a study of blood T cell repertoires in COVID-19. The protocol was immunoSEQ multiplex PCR, while the TCRdb copy is restricted to in-frame clones and leaves out a portion. The table has 250,000 or so clones, 70% to 75% seen once; the top ten hold over 3%. The material sequenced was peripheral blood. The receptors shown here come from an elderly woman with acute or convalescent COVID-19.

The genes are TRBV7-9 and TRBJ1-6, with a tentative D call TRBD1 (5 bases). The CDR3 sequence is 14 residues long. The germline V gene has CDR1 SEHNR and CDR2 FQNEAQ (reference sequence). V was pared by 0 bases and J by 10 bases, with 10 bases between. CDR3 nucleotides: TGTGCCAGCAGCTTAGCGCCAGGGCACTCACCCCTCCACTTT. This codes for CASSLAPGHSPLHF.

This clone was seen just once. The chain recombines TRBV2 with TRBJ1-1; D might be TRBD1 (6 bases). Germline lookup yields CDR1 SNHLY and CDR2 FYNNEI. The CDR3 length is 13 residues. Trimming removed 6 bases from V and 5 bases from J, with 13 bases in between. The DNA for the CDR3 is TGTGCCAGCAGGGGCAGGGGTTGGACTGAAGCTTTCTTT. As protein: CASRGRGWTEAFF.

This clone appeared a few times. J is TRBJ1-1 and V is TRBV7-9; tentatively, D is TRBD1 (6 bases). Trimming took off 5 bases at V and 3 bases at J, with 19 bases between the two ends. Germline V gene sequence: CDR1 SEHNR, CDR2 FQNEAQ (reference sequence). The length of the CDR3 is 16 residues. The CDR3 is CASSTNKQGIYTEAFF. The CDR3 nucleotides are TGTGCCAGCAGCACAAATAAACAGGGAATATACACTGAAGCTTTCTTT.

The chain employs TRBV5-1 and TRBJ1-4; 9 bases are a match to TRBD1. Germline V gives CDR1 SGHRS, CDR2 YFSETQ. With V trimmed by 4 bases and J by 8 bases, 9 bases remained unmatched. This CDR3 is built from 15 residues. The CDR3: CASSVNRGRGEKLFF. CDR3 DNA: TGCGCCAGCAGCGTGAACAGGGGGCGAGGCGAAAAACTGTTTTTT.

Here the CDR3 DNA reads TGTGCCATCAGCGCCAGCCCAGGGGGCGATCAGCCCCAGCATTTT. Translated, it gives CAISASPGGDQPQHF. V is TRBV10-3 and J is TRBJ1-5; 8 bases fit TRBD1. This CDR3 is built from 15 residues. V lost 6 bases and J lost 5; bases outside the gene matches: 9. Per germline, CDR1 ENHRY and CDR2 SYGVKD.

This clone was seen many times. This chain uses TRBV4-1 with TRBJ2-7; D is undetermined. This CDR3 comprises 15 residues. Trimming pared 1 base from V and 0 bases from J, leaving 10 bases between. Germline CDR1 and CDR2: MGHRA and YSYEKL. This CDR3 is CASSQGQIASYEQYF. DNA for the CDR3: TGCGCCAGCAGCCAAGGTCAGATCGCCTCCTACGAGCAGTACTTC.

This clone was counted ten times or more. The genes are TRBV6-1 and TRBJ2-3; 11 nucleotides agree with TRBD2. Germline lookup yields CDR1 MNHNS and CDR2 SASEGT. With 2 bases clipped from V and 1 base from J, the junction kept 14 bases outside the gene matches. CDR3 length: 20 amino acids. The CDR3 DNA sequence: TGTGCCAGCAGTGAACCCCTAGCGGGAGGAGAGGTGTGGGGCACAGATACGCAGTATTTT. Translated, it gives CASSEPLAGGEVWGTDTQYF.

The genes are TRBV15 and TRBJ1-1; perhaps TRBD1 as D (5 bases). V was shortened by 1 base and J by 7 bases, with 13 bases between the two germline ends. CDR1 is LNHNV and CDR2 is YYDKDF in the germline V gene (reference sequence). CDR3 length: 14 amino acids. CDR3 residues: CATSRVLRGGEAFF. DNA for the CDR3: TGTGCCACCAGCAGAGTCCTTCGGGGGGGTGAAGCTTTCTTT.